This TCR beta chain is drawn from a study of immune cell composition in non-small cell lung cancer. Germline V lookup: CDR1 KGHSH, CDR2 LQKENI. V was shortened by 5 bases and J by 10 bases, with 15 bases between the two germline ends. The CDR3 has 14 amino acids. Study findings and constraints: It was not proven that tumour-reactive clones equal dominant tumour-associated clones.

The method was immunoSEQ multiplex PCR; TCRdb's version includes in-frame clones alone and lacks a portion of them. Found here are 1,700 or so clones, approximately 80% of them singletons; the top ten hold around 10%. About this clone itself: The antigen is not known.

Sequenced sample: lung tumor tissue. This TCR came from a human donor with non-small cell lung cancer. The chain is built from TRBV18 and TRBJ1-6, with D tentatively TRBD1 (5 bases). CDR3 DNA sequence: TGTGCCAGCTCATCAATCGACAGAAAATCACCCCTCCACTTT. This codes for CASSSIDRKSPLHF.